The rows below give T cell receptor beta chains drawn from one sample of a study of T-cell memory formation after mild COVID-19. One entry per CDR3 protein, called by TCRdb with MiXCR from the 5' RACE reads. The sample has approximately 400,000 distinct CDR3 sequences, roughly 18% seen once. Sequenced input: PBMCs or a T cell subset sorted from them (not recorded which). All receptors come from a young man who had mild COVID-19 (a few samples of this study predate the infection). Cell type and time point are not known. Both conserved end residues are part of each CDR3. A D gene is named only where the DNA matches it firmly. Size is omitted from some rows. Given values are once, few, many or a class for expanded clones.

V	D	J	size	length	DNA	CDR3
TRBV6-5	TRBD1	TRBJ1-1	NA	13	TGTGCCAGCAGTAGGGACAGCTGGGCTGAAGCTTTCTTT	CASSRDSWAEAFF
TRBV28	TRBD1	TRBJ1-5	few	17	TGTGCCAGCAGTTCCAGGGGGCCCAGCATTTTTCTTCAGCCCCAGCATTTT	CASSSRGPSIFLQPQHF
TRBV5-1	TRBD1	TRBJ2-2	few	16	TGCGCCAGCAGCTTGGGGACAGGGGCGAACACCGGGGAGCTGTTTTTT	CASSLGTGANTGELFF
TRBV24-1	TRBD1	TRBJ1-3	NA	17	TGTGCCACCAGTGATTCGTGGGACAGGAGCTCTGGAAACACCATATATTTT	CATSDSWDRSSGNTIYF
TRBV7-9	NA	TRBJ1-1	NA	13	TGTGCCAGCAGCTCTGAGGGGAACACTGAAGCTTTCTTT	CASSSEGNTEAFF
TRBV18	NA	TRBJ1-1	NA	14	TGTGCCAGCTCACCAACAGAACGGAACACTGAAGCTTTCTTT	CASSPTERNTEAFF
TRBV28	NA	TRBJ1-2	NA	10	TGTGTCTCTTATGATGGGGGCTACACCTTC	CVSYDGGYTF
TRBV7-3	NA	TRBJ1-1	NA	16	TGTGCCAGCAGCCTCCTGGTCCGACAGCGGAACACTGAAGCTTTCTTT	CASSLLVRQRNTEAFF
TRBV6-2/TRBV6-3	NA	TRBJ1-5	NA	13	TGTGCCAGCAGTTACTACAACAATCAGCCCCAGCATTTT	CASSYYNNQPQHF
TRBV18	TRBD1	TRBJ2-3	many	16	TGTGCCAGCTCAGCACAGGGGGCGGATAGCACAGATACGCAGTATTTT	CASSAQGADSTDTQYF
TRBV7-3	NA	TRBJ2-3	few	13	TGTGCCAGCAGCCTTGGACTCATAGATACGCAGTATTTT	CASSLGLIDTQYF
TRBV5-1	NA	TRBJ1-1	few	16	TGCGCCAGCAGCTTGTCACCGCTACAGGGGAACACTGAAGCTTTCTTT	CASSLSPLQGNTEAFF
TRBV4-3	NA	TRBJ1-3	NA	13	TGCGCCAGCAGCCGGGACCGTGGAAACACCATATATTTT	CASSRDRGNTIYF
TRBV5-1	NA	TRBJ1-2	NA	13	TGCGCCAGCAGCTCAGACGGGGACTATGGCTACACCTTC	CASSSDGDYGYTF
TRBV7-3	TRBD2	TRBJ2-3	few	15	TGTGCCAGCAGCTCCGGTAGCGGGGGGCGAGATACGCAGTATTTT	CASSSGSGGRDTQYF
TRBV15	NA	TRBJ1-3	NA	16	TGTGCCACCAGCCGACGGACTAACCCCTCTGGAAACACCATATATTTT	CATSRRTNPSGNTIYF
TRBV2	TRBD2	TRBJ2-5	NA	14	TGTGCCAGCCGGCTAGCGGGAGCGTGGGAGACCCAGTACTTC	CASRLAGAWETQYF
TRBV6-5	NA	TRBJ1-6	many	17	TGTGCCAGCAGTTACTTTACGGCAGCTAATCTGAATTCACCCCTCCACTTT	CASSYFTAANLNSPLHF